These 17 T cell receptor beta chains came from one sample sequenced in a study of beta chain features in type 1 diabetes. Study-level points and caveats: Researchers report that Type 1 diabetes patients had moderately but significantly shorter TCRB CDR3s across all four CD4+ subsets.

Every isolated RNA sample was fully reverse transcribed, so sequencing captured expressed TCRB transcripts. Sequenced by immunoSEQ multiplex PCR; TCRdb stores in-frame clones only, minus some. The table has 310,000 or so clones, 15% seen once. These TCRs' antigens remain unknown. The material sequenced was naive CD4+ T cells from blood. The receptors here all came from a man between 18 and 29 years old with type 1 diabetes.

This sequence joins TRBV6-5 and TRBJ1-2; the D gene is possibly TRBD1 (6 bases). Trimming removed 4 bases at V and 8 bases at J, with 14 bases between. The CDR3 is made up of 13 amino acids. CDR1 is MNHEY and CDR2 is SVGAGI in the germline V gene. CDR3 nucleotide sequence: TGTGCCAGCAGTTCCGCCGACAGGCCGGGCTACACCTTC. Residues: CASSSADRPGYTF.

The sample holds a few counts of this clone. This chain joins TRBV28 and TRBJ2-5; tentatively, D is TRBD2 (6 bases). CDR3 length: 14 residues. V lost 2 bases, J lost 5 bases, and 12 bases lay in between. CDR1 is MDHEN and CDR2 is SYDVKM in the germline V gene. In DNA form, the CDR3 reads TGTGCCAGCAGTTTAGGGGGGATCCGGGAGACCCAGTACTTC. This codes for CASSLGGIRETQYF. Filled out from reference TRBV28 and TRBJ2-5, the complete variable domain reads DVKVTQSSRYLVKRTGEKVFLECVQDMDHENMFWYRQDPGLGLRLIYFSYDVKMKEKGDIPEGYSVSREKKERFSLILESASTNQTSMYLCASSLGGIRETQYFGPGTRLLVL.

In its sample, this clone was seen a few times. The V call is TRBV5-1, the J call TRBJ2-7; possibly TRBD2 for D (6 bases). The CDR3 runs to 13 residues. With 5 bases removed from V and 6 bases from J, the gap between germline ends came to 15 bases. Germline values: CDR1 SGHRS, CDR2 YFSETQ. CDR3 protein: CASRSIRELEQYF. The CDR3 DNA reads TGCGCCAGCAGGTCTATCCGGGAGCTCGAGCAGTACTTC.

This clone was found a few times. The chain is built from TRBV5-1 and TRBJ2-5, with D tentatively TRBD1 (6 bases). This CDR3 spans 14 amino acids. Germline CDR1 is SGHRS and CDR2 is YFSETQ. V was pared by 4 bases and J by 2 bases, with 12 bases between. The CDR3 sequence is CASSLGTPQETQYF. CDR3 coding DNA: TGCGCCAGCAGCCTAGGGACACCTCAAGAGACCCAGTACTTC.

This clone has only a few counts. V gene TRBV4-3 combines with J gene TRBJ2-1; possible D gene TRBD2, 6 bases. The CDR3 is made up of 16 amino acids. Germline CDR1 reads LGHNA; CDR2 reads YSLEER. Deletions cut 1 base from V and 2 bases from J, with 12 bases between. The CDR3 region is CASSQAAGLTYNEQFF. For the CDR3, the DNA is TGCGCCAGCAGCCAAGCCGCCGGACTAACCTACAATGAGCAGTTCTTC.

This clone was counted only a few times. The chain links TRBV5-4 to TRBJ2-3; D is possibly TRBD2 (5 bases). The germline CDR1 and CDR2 sequences are SGHNT and YYREEE (reference sequence). The CDR3 is 17 amino acids. V was trimmed by 0 bases and J by 2 bases, leaving 16 bases between them. In DNA, the CDR3 is TGTGCCAGCAGCTTGGATCCGGGAATAGCGTCCACAGATACGCAGTATTTT. It codes for CASSLDPGIASTDTQYF.

This clone has a handful of counts. The chain combines TRBV18 with TRBJ2-1, with D uncertain. V was shortened by 3 bases and J by 7 bases, with 16 bases between the two germline ends. The V gene's germline CDR1 is KGHSH and CDR2 LQKENI. This CDR3 is built from 15 residues. The CDR3 region is CASSPPGRPGNEQFF. CDR3 nucleotides: TGTGCCAGCTCACCGCCGGGTCGGCCTGGGAATGAGCAGTTCTTC.

The gene calls are TRBV2 and TRBJ2-7; TRBD1 agrees at 11 bases. V was clipped by 6 bases and J by 7 bases; unmatched bases: 8. Per the germline V gene, CDR1 is SNHLY and CDR2 is FYNNEI. CDR3 length: 14 residues. In DNA, the CDR3 is TGTGCCAGCAGCGGACAGGGGGCTTATTGGGAGCAGTACTTC. Translated: CASSGQGAYWEQYF.

This clone showed up just a few times. The rearrangement uses TRBV9 and TRBJ2-7; D is possibly TRBD1 (6 bases). This CDR3 is 15 amino acids long. Germline V gives CDR1 SGDLS, CDR2 YYNGEE. The germline V and J ends were trimmed by 0 bases and 7 bases, with 17 bases remaining between them. Written as DNA, the CDR3 is TGTGCCAGCAGCGTAGCGACAGCTACTACAGGGGAGCAGTACTTC. Protein product: CASSVATATTGEQYF. Full variable domain (outside the CDR3, taken from reference TRBV9 and TRBJ2-7): DSGVTQTPKHLITATGQRVTLRCSPRSGDLSVYWYQQSLDQGLQFLIQYYNGEERAKGNILERFSAQQFPDLHSELNLSSLELGDSALYFCASSVATATTGEQYFGPGTRLTVT.

This clone has a handful of counts. This sample also contains other DNA sequences that code for the same CDR3. The gene calls are TRBV9 and TRBJ2-5, with a possible D match to TRBD1 (6 bases). V gave up 0 bases and J gave up 5 bases, with 11 bases separating them. This CDR3 comprises 14 residues. Germline CDR1 SGDLS, CDR2 YYNGEE. CDR3 loop: CASSVAQGRETQYF. CDR3 sequence (DNA): TGTGCCAGCAGCGTAGCACAGGGTAGGGAGACCCAGTACTTC.

This chain uses TRBV28 with TRBJ2-3; 12 bases map to TRBD2. The germline V gene has CDR1 MDHEN and CDR2 SYDVKM. The length of the CDR3 is 18 residues. V shed 7 bases and J 3 bases; nucleotides not matched to a gene: 14. The CDR3: CASIKGLTSGSLTDTQYF. In nucleotides, the CDR3 is TGTGCCAGCATCAAAGGGTTGACTAGCGGGAGTTTGACAGATACGCAGTATTTT.

The sample holds a few counts of this clone. The CDR3 DNA sequence: TGCAGCGTTACGGGACTATACCGCCCCACCGGGGAGCTGTTTTTT. Encoded protein: CSVTGLYRPTGELFF. The chain combines TRBV29-1 with TRBJ2-2; TRBD2 matches 7 bases. The CDR3 loop spans 15 amino acids. V shed 5 bases and J 4 bases; nucleotides not matched to a gene: 10. Germline V gene sequence: CDR1 SQVTM, CDR2 ANQGSEA.

This chain joins TRBV18 and TRBJ1-1; D unresolved. The ends were cut back, 0 bases at V and 0 bases at J, with 2 bases in the middle. This CDR3 has 13 residues. Germline loops: CDR1 KGHSH, CDR2 LQKENI. The CDR3 protein is CASSPPMNTEAFF. The CDR3 DNA sequence: TGTGCCAGCTCACCACCCATGAACACTGAAGCTTTCTTT. The variable domain in full, with the rest retrieved from reference TRBV18 and TRBJ1-1, is NAGVMQNPRHLVRRRGQEARLRCSPMKGHSHVYWYRQLPEEGLKFMVYLQKENIIDESGMPKERFSAEFPKEGPSILRIQQVVRGDSAAYFCASSPPMNTEAFFGQGTRLTVV.

This rearrangement joins TRBV27 to TRBJ2-7, with TRBD1 matching over 7 bases. Losses at the gene ends were 6 bases for V and 3 bases for J; bases not matched to a gene: 8. From germline, CDR1 is MNHEY and CDR2 SMNVEV (reference sequence). There are 14 residues in the CDR3. Here the CDR3 DNA reads TGTGCCAGCAGCTACCGACAGGGTTGCTACGAGCAGTACTTC. Its protein is CASSYRQGCYEQYF.

This clone was seen a few times. The genes are TRBV2 and TRBJ2-5, with TRBD1 identical over 7 bases. The CDR3 length is 13 residues. CDR1 and CDR2 from the germline V gene are SNHLY and FYNNEI. The ends lost 9 bases at V and 0 bases at J; junction bases unmatched: 4. The CDR3 protein is CARATGDQETQYF. Written as DNA, the CDR3 is TGTGCCAGGGCAACAGGGGACCAAGAGACCCAGTACTTC. Complete variable domain (other parts from reference TRBV2 and TRBJ2-5): EPEVTQTPSHQVTQMGQEVILRCVPISNHLYFYWYRQILGQKVEFLVSFYNNEISEKSEIFDDQFSVERPDGSNFTLKIRSTKLEDSAMYFCARATGDQETQYFGPGTRLLVL.

This clone was seen more than once but under ten times. V is TRBV5-6 and J is TRBJ2-7, with unresolved D. V dropped 4 bases and J dropped 0 bases, with 8 bases sitting between them. CDR1 and CDR2 (germline): SGHDT, YYEEEE. The CDR3 covers 13 residues. The CDR3 coding sequence is TGTGCCAGCAGCAGATGGAGCTCCTACGAGCAGTACTTC. It specifies CASSRWSSYEQYF.

Regarding this clone: Other DNA sequences in this sample translate to the same CDR3. J is TRBJ1-1 and V is TRBV5-1, with unresolved D. CDR1 and CDR2 (germline): SGHRS, YFSETQ. CDR3 size: 13 residues. Trimming stripped 0 bases from V and 4 bases from J, with 7 bases between. The CDR3 here is CASSLGSGTEAFF. CDR3 DNA: TGCGCCAGCAGCTTGGGTTCGGGCACTGAAGCTTTCTTT.